This TCR beta chain came from a study of cytomegalovirus exposure and HLA in healthy donors (TCRdb year 2017). Some background on the complete study: According to an earlier analysis of a few hundred of the donors, about 179 million T cells yielded 100 million or so unique TCR beta sequences and around 300 Gb of sequence data. Roughly 300 gigabases of sequencing data and 78 million or so unique TCR sequences were included in an early release covering 550 to 800 HLA-typed donors. Of the roughly 410 genotyped donors, roughly 76% were placed in the genetic ancestry cluster associated with self-reported Caucasian donors. The study aimed to test whether signatures of past pathogen exposure could be identified by cataloging public T cell receptors. The study profiled the T cell repertoires of some 610 subjects by immunosequencing and related them to cytomegalovirus serostatus. A separate validation cohort of about 110 different subjects was used in addition to the 666-subject first cohort. To predict cytomegalovirus infection status, the study brought together high-throughput TCR immunosequencing, statistical association of individual TCRs with disease status, and machine learning. A later analysis re-analyzed previously published TCR beta repertoires from several hundred donors and added high-resolution HLA genotyping to study TCR occurrence patterns. The later analysis used no new phenotypic data to find candidate immune exposures, relying instead on TCR beta sequences and their occurrence across donors. To decide whether each TCR beta V gene segment behaved as functional or pseudogenic, an earlier analysis of several hundred of the donors relied on high-throughput TCR beta sequencing. Donor age, sex, ethnicity and CMV serostatus were collected together with the repertoire data. Genome-wide SNP genotypes for about 55% of the 666 donors were used in a later genetic analysis, which treated that subset as a discovery cohort. All discovery cohort repertoires had been generated on a single sequencing platform. HLA typing included class I and class II loci at four-digit resolution. Typing coverage varied by locus: roughly 629-640 donors for A, B, C, DRB1 and DQB1; approximately 500 for DQA1; nearly 610 for DPA1; roughly 470 for DPB1. Four to six DR-DQ haplotypes were handled as single units for association and clustering, since linkage in the cohort was strong. On average, about 240,000 unique TCR beta nucleotide sequences were sequenced per donor among about 400 genotyped donors of the cohort, with 15% to 20% of those sequences being non-productive. The study at large found these results: Presence/absence analyses assumed roughly uniform sequencing depth across donors, an assumption that may not hold. The only immune exposure information available for the cohort was CMV serostatus. The earlier analysis of about 600 of the donors excluded some 15 rarely observed V segments, including chromosome 9 orphons, because counts were too low. Because some donors lacked HLA typing at each locus, the association tests relied only on the typed subset. While some public TCRs were present in many individuals, most TCR sequences turned up only very rarely across donors. Specific HLA alleles were associated with more than 15,000 TCR beta sequences at a false discovery rate of 0.05 in a later analysis. In a later analysis, TCR association rates were found to vary across HLA loci, with the most associated TCRs seen for DRB1 alleles and the fewest for HLA-C alleles. Strong co-occurrence of HLA alleles, especially DR and DQ, made assigning TCR associations to individual alleles difficult. The study listed 164 TCR beta chains as associated with cytomegalovirus. In a later analysis, HLA-associated TCR beta chains were found to be more clonally expanded and to have lower generation probabilities than equally common non-associated chains. Some IMGT-functional V segments, including TRBV6-2 and TRBV6-3, could not be told apart with the 87-base-pair reads, so those segments were excluded. Linkage disequilibrium might explain the correlated functional status among segregating V segments, but an unknown experimental factor could not be ruled out. The authors suggested that the approach could potentially be generalized to other disease states and immunological phenotypes. A cluster of highly shared sequence variants was judged likely to be a technical artifact of the sequencing pipeline. In both the original and validation cohorts, the classifier was reported to diagnose cytomegalovirus status with high specificity and sensitivity. In an earlier analysis of about 540 of the donors, most TCR beta V segments were observed in productive rearrangements about 90% or about 30% of the time, broadly matching IMGT annotations. According to a later analysis, parvovirus B19, influenza, CMV and Epstein-Barr virus appeared linked to several top co-occurrence clusters. In vitro tests confirmed that three of the cytomegalovirus-associated TCR beta chains recognize cytomegalovirus antigens. A further reported finding was that TCR beta sequences accurately predicted the HLA-A and HLA-B alleles for most subjects in the first cohort. This cohort had only TCR beta chains sequenced, and the lack of alpha or paired-chain data limited which features could be detected. A later genetic analysis associated a missense DCLRE1C variant with V-gene and J-gene trimming of TCR beta chains, and an independent cohort replicated the association. Most CMV-associated TCR beta chains appeared to be HLA-restricted in a later analysis, and the HLA associations seemed to be driven largely by CMV exposure. In a later genetic analysis, fewer N-insertions in productive TCRs were reported among donors in an Asian-associated ancestry cluster than the 666-donor mean.

In the case of this clone: Its antigen has not been determined. The sample holds no much larger clone one base away, and base qualities are not on file.

Compared with germline, V lacks 9 bases and J lacks 1 base; bases without a gene match: 10. CDR1 and CDR2 were assigned from the germline V gene (reference sequence) as LNHDA and SQIVND. The CDR3, cysteine through phenylalanine, is 16 amino acids long. Just the 48-base CDR3 DNA is kept, in frame starting at base 1. Library generation was performed with the immunoSEQ multiplex PCR assay. The multiplex PCR relied on a mix of 60 forward primers for TCR Vbeta segments and 13 reverse primers for TCR Jbeta segments. The CDR3 region of rearranged TCR beta genes was amplified from genomic DNA by a multiplex PCR assay. On the Illumina HiSeq System, the amplified TCR beta libraries were sequenced as 87-base-pair reads. As for the authors' bioinformatics: Across the 600 to 700 repertoires, a later analysis counted 60 million to 90 million unique TCR beta chains, approximately 12 million of which were shared by at least two donors. To remove PCR and sequencing errors, raw reads were error-corrected and collapsed into unique sequences using a nearest-neighbor algorithm that merged closely related sequences. CDR3 sequences were aligned to IMGT reference sequences to assign V, D and J gene segments. For a sequence to be retained, at least a six-nucleotide match to both a V gene segment and a J gene segment was required. Rearrangements were classified as productive when the CDR3 lacked stop codons and remained in frame with V and J, and all other rearrangements were classified as non-productive. CDR3 was defined by IMGT convention, running from the second conserved V-encoded cysteine to the conserved J-encoded phenylalanine. The earlier analysis of 587 of the donors excluded any sequence lacking an unambiguous match to a single V gene segment. An earlier analysis of a few hundred of the donors classified V segments as functional when productive rearrangements were above 56.7% and as segregating when the standard deviation between donors was above 5%. To diagnose cytomegalovirus status from the catalog of TCR beta chain sequences, a statistical classification framework was built. V and J gene assignment, in a later analysis, came from comparing TCR nucleotide sequences with IMGT/GENE-DB human TR gene sequences. The TCRdist pipeline was used in a later analysis to assign CDR3 sequences and most-parsimonious VDJ recombination scenarios. In a later analysis, each TCR beta chain was defined by its CDR3 amino acid sequence together with its V-gene family, and reads lacking a unique V-gene family were excluded. As a way to deal with suspected cross-contamination and a sequencing artifact, a later analysis dropped 450 to 600 nucleotide sequences that were highly shared and had low generation probability. A later analysis calculated a clonal expansion index for each public chain from normalized within-repertoire ranks of inferred template counts. A later analysis computed generation probabilities with a VDJ recombination model fitted to out-of-frame rearrangements, and checked the results against IGoR. Hypergeometric tests were used in a later analysis to score TCR-TCR, TCR-HLA and TCR-CMV co-occurrence, with a repertoire-size bias correction applied to the TCR pairs. To estimate false discovery rates, a later analysis permuted the HLA or CMV assignments 20 times. A later analysis grouped co-occurring TCRs with DBSCAN, adding TCRdist sequence similarity when clustering within HLA-allele-positive subsets. Repertoires with fewer than 30,000 or more than 120,000 public chains were left out of co-occurrence clustering, as were about five repertoires with anomalous nucleotide sharing. TCRdb retrieved this table from immuneACCESS and kept in-frame rearrangements only. Not all clones are present; in checked studies, unresolved V genes account for under half, and no reason is known for the remainder. V and J calls and clone size are copied from that table; D and trimming were computed from the DNA. Across this sample there are over 85,000 clones, with about 78% seen only once. Clones ranked in the top ten supply around 3.6% of the sample.

The cohort comprised several hundred healthy bone marrow donors. At the time of sampling, all cohort members were nominally healthy, though unrecorded immune exposures were likely present. The donor was CMV seronegative and belonged to the group of more than 300 seronegative cohort members. Each donor provided a peripheral blood sample, and peripheral blood mononuclear cells were used for TCR beta sequencing. Genomic DNA was extracted from the blood cell samples with the Qiagen DNeasy Blood Extraction Kit. The source material was PBMCs. Recombination connected TRBV19 to TRBJ2-2; 8 central nucleotides agree with TRBD1. The origin of this receptor is a man aged 40-55 years in good health and CMV-seronegative. The CDR3 loop reads CASSQPGQVNTGELFF. Here is the DNA: TGTGCCAGCTCTCAACCGGGACAGGTGAACACCGGGGAGCTGTTTTTT.